This TCR beta chain was obtained from a study of cytomegalovirus exposure and HLA in healthy donors. Primers for the PCR totalled 60 Vbeta and 13 Jbeta. Assay used: immunoSEQ multiplex PCR; TCRdb lists only in-frame clones, some missing. The table lists 60,000 to 100,000 clones, about 78% of them singletons. CDR3 length equals 15 residues. V was clipped by 6 bases and J by 0 bases, with 12 bases between them. The germline gives CDR1 LNHDA, CDR2 SQIVND (reference sequence). The rearrangement joins TRBV19 to TRBJ1-5; weak D call: TRBD1 (6 bases). The origin of this receptor is a male donor in good health and CMV-seropositive. The sample consisted of PBMCs. The DNA of the CDR3 is TGTGCCAGTAGGTGGGGACACCTTAGCAATCAGCCCCAGCATTTT. Its translation: CASRWGHLSNQPQHF.